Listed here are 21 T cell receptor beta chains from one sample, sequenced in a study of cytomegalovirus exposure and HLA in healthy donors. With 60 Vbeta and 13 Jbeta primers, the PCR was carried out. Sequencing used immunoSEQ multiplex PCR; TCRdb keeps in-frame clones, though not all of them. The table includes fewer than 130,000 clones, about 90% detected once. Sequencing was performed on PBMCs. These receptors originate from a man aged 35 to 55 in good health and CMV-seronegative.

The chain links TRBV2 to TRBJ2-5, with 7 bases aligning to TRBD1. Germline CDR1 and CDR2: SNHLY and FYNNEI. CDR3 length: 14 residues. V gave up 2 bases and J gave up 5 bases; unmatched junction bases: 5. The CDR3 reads CASSELTGYETQYF. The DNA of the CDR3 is TGTGCCAGCAGTGAATTGACAGGGTACGAGACCCAGTACTTC.

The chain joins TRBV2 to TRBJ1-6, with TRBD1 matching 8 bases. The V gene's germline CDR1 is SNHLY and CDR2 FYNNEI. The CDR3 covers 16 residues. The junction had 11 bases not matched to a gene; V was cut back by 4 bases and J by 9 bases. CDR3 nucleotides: TGTGCCAGCAGTGTGCAGGGGGCGTCGGTGGGTTCACCCCTCCACTTT. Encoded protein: CASSVQGASVGSPLHF.

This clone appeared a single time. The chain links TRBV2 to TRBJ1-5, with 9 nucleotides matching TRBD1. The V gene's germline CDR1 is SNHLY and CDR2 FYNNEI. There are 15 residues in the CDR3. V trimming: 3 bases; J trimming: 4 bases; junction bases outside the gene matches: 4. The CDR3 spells CASSENRGLNQPQHF. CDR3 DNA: TGTGCCAGCAGTGAGAACAGGGGGCTTAATCAGCCCCAGCATTTT.

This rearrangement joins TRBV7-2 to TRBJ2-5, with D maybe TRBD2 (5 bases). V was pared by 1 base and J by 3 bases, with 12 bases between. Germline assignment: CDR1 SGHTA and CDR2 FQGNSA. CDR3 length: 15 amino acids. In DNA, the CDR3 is TGTGCCAGCAGCTTAGACGGGGTCGTCAAAGAGACCCAGTACTTC. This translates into CASSLDGVVKETQYF.

The CDR3 loop is CASSLRGLVGYTF. Written as DNA, the CDR3 is TGTGCCAGCAGTTTAAGAGGTCTGGTAGGCTACACCTTC. The gene calls are TRBV27 and TRBJ1-2; the D is unclear. CDR3 length: 13 residues. V was trimmed by 2 bases and J by 8 bases, leaving 12 bases between them. Germline values: CDR1 MNHEY, CDR2 SMNVEV (reference sequence).

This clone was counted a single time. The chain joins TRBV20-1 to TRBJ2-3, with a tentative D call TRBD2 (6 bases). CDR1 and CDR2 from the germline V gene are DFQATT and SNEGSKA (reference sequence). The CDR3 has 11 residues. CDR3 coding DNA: TGCAGCGGGAGTACCGGTGATACGCAGTATTTT. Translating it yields CSGSTGDTQYF.

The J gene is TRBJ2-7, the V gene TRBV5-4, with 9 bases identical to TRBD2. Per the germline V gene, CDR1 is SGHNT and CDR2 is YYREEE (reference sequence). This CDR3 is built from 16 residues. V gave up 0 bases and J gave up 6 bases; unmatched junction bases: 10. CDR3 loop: CASSLGGSGGGGEQYF. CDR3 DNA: TGTGCCAGCAGCTTGGGCGGTAGCGGGGGAGGAGGCGAGCAGTACTTC.

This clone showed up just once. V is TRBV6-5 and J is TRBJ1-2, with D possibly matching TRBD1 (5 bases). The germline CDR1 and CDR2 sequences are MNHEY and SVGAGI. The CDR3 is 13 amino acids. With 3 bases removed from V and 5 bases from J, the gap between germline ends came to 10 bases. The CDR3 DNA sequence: TGTGCCAGCAGTTATGGGGCGACATATGGCTACACCTTC. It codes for CASSYGATYGYTF.

The DNA of the CDR3 is TGCGCCAGCAGAACTAGCGGGGGGCCCGGAGGGGTAGATACGCAGTATTTT. Protein sequence: CASRTSGGPGGVDTQYF. The V call is TRBV5-1, the J call TRBJ2-3, with 12 bases identical to TRBD2. Germline trimming cut 5 bases from V and 5 bases from J; bases unmatched to any gene: 12. Germline CDR1 SGHRS, CDR2 YFSETQ. This CDR3 has 17 amino acids. The full variable domain, its missing parts supplied by reference TRBV5-1 and TRBJ2-3, is KAGVTQTPRYLIKTRGQQVTLSCSPISGHRSVSWYQQTPGQGLQFLFEYFSETQRNKGNFPGRFSGRQFSNSRSEMNVSTLELGDSALYLCASRTSGGPGGVDTQYFGPGTRLTVL.

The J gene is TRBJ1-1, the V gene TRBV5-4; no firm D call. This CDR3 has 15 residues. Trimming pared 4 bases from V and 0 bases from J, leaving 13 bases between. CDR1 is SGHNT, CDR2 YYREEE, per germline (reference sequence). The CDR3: CASSRGVSLNTEAFF. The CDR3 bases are TGTGCCAGCAGCCGCGGAGTCTCTCTGAACACTGAAGCTTTCTTT.

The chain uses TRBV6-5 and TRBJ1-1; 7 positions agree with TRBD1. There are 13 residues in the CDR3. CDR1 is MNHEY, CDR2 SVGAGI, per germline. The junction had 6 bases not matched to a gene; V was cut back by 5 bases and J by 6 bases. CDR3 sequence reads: CASSRQGSAEAFF. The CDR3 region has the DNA TGTGCCAGCAGTAGACAGGGTTCCGCTGAAGCTTTCTTT.

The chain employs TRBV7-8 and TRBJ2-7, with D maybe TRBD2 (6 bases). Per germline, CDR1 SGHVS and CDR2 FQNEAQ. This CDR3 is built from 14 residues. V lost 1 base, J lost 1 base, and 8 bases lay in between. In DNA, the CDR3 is TGTGCCAGCAGCTTAGGAGGGAGGTCCTACGAGCAGTACTTC. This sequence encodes CASSLGGRSYEQYF.

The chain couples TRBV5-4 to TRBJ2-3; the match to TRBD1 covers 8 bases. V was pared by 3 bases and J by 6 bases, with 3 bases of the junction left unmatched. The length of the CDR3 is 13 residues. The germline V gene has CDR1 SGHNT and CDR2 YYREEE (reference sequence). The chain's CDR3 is CASSSQGADTQYF. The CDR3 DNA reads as TGTGCCAGCAGCTCCCAGGGGGCGGATACGCAGTATTTT.

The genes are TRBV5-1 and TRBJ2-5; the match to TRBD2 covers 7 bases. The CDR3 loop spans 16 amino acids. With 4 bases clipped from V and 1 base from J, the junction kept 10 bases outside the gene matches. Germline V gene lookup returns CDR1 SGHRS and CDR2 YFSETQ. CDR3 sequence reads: CASSAALGGGQETQYF. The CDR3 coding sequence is TGCGCCAGCAGCGCCGCCCTGGGCGGGGGCCAAGAGACCCAGTACTTC.

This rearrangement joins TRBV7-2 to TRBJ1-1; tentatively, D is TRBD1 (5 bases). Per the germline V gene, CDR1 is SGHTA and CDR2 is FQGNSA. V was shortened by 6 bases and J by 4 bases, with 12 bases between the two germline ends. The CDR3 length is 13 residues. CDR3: CASRTRQSTEAFF. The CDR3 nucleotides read TGTGCCAGCAGAACAAGACAGAGCACTGAAGCTTTCTTT.

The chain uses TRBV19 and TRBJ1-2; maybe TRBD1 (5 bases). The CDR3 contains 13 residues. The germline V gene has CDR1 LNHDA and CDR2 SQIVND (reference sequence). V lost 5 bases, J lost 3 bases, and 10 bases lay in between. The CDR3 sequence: CASSFDSYYGYTF. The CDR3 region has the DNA TGTGCCAGTAGTTTCGACAGTTACTATGGCTACACCTTC.

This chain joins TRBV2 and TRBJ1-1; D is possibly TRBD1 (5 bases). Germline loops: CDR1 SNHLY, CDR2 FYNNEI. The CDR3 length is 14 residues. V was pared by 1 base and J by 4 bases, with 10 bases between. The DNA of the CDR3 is TGTGCCAGCAGTGAAGTAGGGGTGAGCACTGAAGCTTTCTTT. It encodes CASSEVGVSTEAFF.

The CDR3 nucleotides read TGTGCCAGCAGTTACTCTAGGACTACCTACGAGCAGTACTTC. This encodes CASSYSRTTYEQYF. V and J are TRBV6-5 and TRBJ2-7, with TRBD2 as a possible D gene (6 bases). Germline CDR1 MNHEY, CDR2 SVGAGI. CDR3 length equals 14 residues. The V end was cut by 0 bases, the J end by 2 bases, with 8 bases between.

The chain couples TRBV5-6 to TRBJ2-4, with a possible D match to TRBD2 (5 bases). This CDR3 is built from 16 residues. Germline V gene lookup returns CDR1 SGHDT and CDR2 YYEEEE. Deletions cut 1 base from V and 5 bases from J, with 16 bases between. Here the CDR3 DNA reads TGTGCCAGCAGCTTGTCGGCCGGGTGGGGAGAAAACATTCAGTACTTC. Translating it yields CASSLSAGWGENIQYF.

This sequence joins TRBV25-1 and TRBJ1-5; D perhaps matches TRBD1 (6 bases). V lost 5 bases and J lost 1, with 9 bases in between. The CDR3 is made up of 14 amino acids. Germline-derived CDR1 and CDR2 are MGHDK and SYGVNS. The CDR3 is CASSRQVSNQPQHF. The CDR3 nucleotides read TGTGCCAGCAGTAGACAGGTAAGCAATCAGCCCCAGCATTTT.

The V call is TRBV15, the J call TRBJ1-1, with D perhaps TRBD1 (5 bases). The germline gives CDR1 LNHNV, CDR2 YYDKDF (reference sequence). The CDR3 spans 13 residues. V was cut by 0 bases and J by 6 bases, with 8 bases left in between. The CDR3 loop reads CATSREGRAEAFF. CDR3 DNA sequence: TGTGCCACCAGCAGAGAAGGCAGGGCTGAAGCTTTCTTT.